This is a list of T cell receptor beta chains from one sample in a study of T cells in Graves' hyperthyroidism and ophthalmopathy. From the multiplex PCR reads, TCRdb called clonotypes with MiXCR, one entry per CDR3 protein. The sample lists around 340,000 distinct CDR3 sequences, roughly a fifth occurring once. Sequenced: blood. These receptors originate from a woman in her 50s with Graves' hyperthyroidism. The CDR3 runs from the conserved cysteine through the conserved F or W. The D gene is left open where the match is weak. Not every row has a clone size; where given, it reads once, few, many or a size class.

CDR3 protein: CSGASRVDTDTQYF
CDR3 DNA: TGCAGCGGTGCTAGCCGGGTTGACACAGATACGCAGTATTTT
V gene: TRBV29-1
clone size: many
J gene: TRBJ2-3
D gene: .

CDR3 protein: CASSTTGTGANVLTF
CDR3 DNA: TGTGCCAGCAGCACTACAGGGACTGGGGCCAACGTCCTGACTTTC
V gene: TRBV7-9
clone size: many
J gene: TRBJ2-6
D gene: .

CDR3 protein: CASSGWGRESTTPLSTDTQYF
CDR3 DNA: TGTGCCAGCAGTGGGTGGGGCCGGGAGAGTACCACGCCACTTAGCACAGATACGCAGTATTTT
V gene: TRBV12-3/TRBV12-4
clone size: once
J gene: TRBJ2-3
D gene: .

CDR3 protein: CATSDPKTGRADTQYF
CDR3 DNA: TGTGCCACCAGTGATCCGAAGACAGGGAGGGCAGATACGCAGTATTTT
V gene: TRBV24-1
clone size: many
J gene: TRBJ2-3
D gene: .

CDR3 protein: CASSENRASTDTQYF
CDR3 DNA: TGCGCCAGCAGTGAGAACAGGGCTAGCACAGATACGCAGTATTTT
V gene: TRBV5-1
clone size: few
J gene: TRBJ2-3
D gene: .

CDR3 protein: CSAHPGGSSYEQYF
CDR3 DNA: TGCAGTGCTCACCCCGGGGGTAGCTCCTACGAGCAGTACTTC
V gene: TRBV20-1
clone size: many
J gene: TRBJ2-7
D gene: .

CDR3 protein: CASSNPAQPQHF
CDR3 DNA: TGTGCCAGCAGCAATCCGGCTCAGCCCCAGCATTTT
V gene: TRBV11-1
clone size: .
J gene: TRBJ1-5
D gene: .

CDR3 protein: CASSVWGRETQYF
CDR3 DNA: TGTGCCAGCAGCGTATGGGGTCGGGAGACCCAGTACTTC
V gene: TRBV9
clone size: .
J gene: TRBJ2-5
D gene: .

CDR3 protein: CASTPAGSNTEAFF
CDR3 DNA: TGTGCCAGCACCCCGGCAGGGAGTAACACTGAAGCTTTCTTT
V gene: TRBV28
clone size: few
J gene: TRBJ1-1
D gene: .

CDR3 protein: CASSLVAGLRGTDTQYF
CDR3 DNA: TGTGCCAGCAGCTTAGTAGCGGGCCTACGAGGCACAGATACGCAGTATTTT
V gene: TRBV7-8
clone size: many
J gene: TRBJ2-3
D gene: TRBD2

CDR3 protein: CASSLEGGGGSNQPQHF
CDR3 DNA: TGTGCCAGCAGCTTAGAGGGGGGGGGCGGTAGCAATCAGCCCCAGCATTTT
V gene: TRBV11-2
clone size: many
J gene: TRBJ1-5
D gene: .

CDR3 protein: CASSIGQGTYEQYF
CDR3 DNA: TGTGCCAGCAGTATCGGACAGGGAACATACGAGCAGTACTTC
V gene: TRBV28
clone size: many
J gene: TRBJ2-7
D gene: TRBD1

CDR3 protein: CSAALGWGNTIYF
CDR3 DNA: TGCAGTGCGGCGCTGGGCTGGGGAAACACCATATATTTT
V gene: TRBV20-1
clone size: few
J gene: TRBJ1-3
D gene: .

CDR3 protein: CASTPGRILTGANVLTF
CDR3 DNA: TGTGCCAGCACCCCGGGACGCATATTGACTGGGGCCAACGTCCTGACTTTC
V gene: TRBV12-3/TRBV12-4
clone size: many
J gene: TRBJ2-6
D gene: .

CDR3 protein: CASSPDQGYYGYTF
CDR3 DNA: TGCGCCAGCAGCCCGGATCAGGGGTACTATGGCTACACCTTC
V gene: TRBV5-1
clone size: few
J gene: TRBJ1-2
D gene: .

CDR3 protein: CASSTGTSGTSYEQYF
CDR3 DNA: TGTGCCAGCAGCACCGGGACTAGCGGGACCTCCTACGAGCAGTACTTC
V gene: TRBV7-9
clone size: once
J gene: TRBJ2-7
D gene: TRBD2

CDR3 protein: CASSPPTELPYEQYF
CDR3 DNA: TGTGCCAGCAGCCCTCCTACGGAGCTCCCCTACGAGCAGTACTTC
V gene: TRBV7-9
clone size: many
J gene: TRBJ2-7
D gene: .